These 25 T cell receptor beta chains originate from one sample sequenced in a study of OX40 agonist ivuxolimab in advanced cancers. Libraries were prepared through the immunoSEQ multiplex PCR assay. In its TCRdb copy, this immuneACCESS table keeps in-frame sequences only and misses some clones. Where compared with another copy, unresolved V genes explain less than half of these, and the others have no known cause. The sample includes some 35,000 clones, with 87% observed a single time. The ten largest clones capture roughly 32% of the sample. This material consisted of CD4+ or CD8+ T cells sorted from blood, taken in a trial of the OX40 agonist ivuxolimab. These receptors originate from an adult with an advanced solid tumor such as melanoma, head and neck, liver or kidney cancer.

The chain joins TRBV19 to TRBJ2-5, with 15 bases lining up with TRBD2. CDR1 is LNHDA and CDR2 is SQIVND in the germline V gene (reference sequence). V was pared by 7 bases and J by 4 bases, with 13 bases of the junction left unmatched. CDR3 length equals 18 residues. The CDR3 loop is CASTQTGTSGRRGETQYF. The CDR3, as DNA: TGTGCCAGTACCCAGACCGGGACTAGCGGGAGGAGAGGAGAGACCCAGTACTTC.

This sequence joins TRBV10-3 and TRBJ1-1; D is unclear. V dropped 3 bases and J dropped 10 bases, with 9 bases sitting between them. The CDR3 is made up of 11 amino acids. In germline, CDR1 is ENHRY, CDR2 SYGVKD. CDR3 region: CAISDGLGAFF. DNA of the CDR3: TGTGCCATCAGTGATGGGTTGGGAGCTTTCTTT.

The chain uses TRBV4-1 and TRBJ1-2; D perhaps matches TRBD1 (5 bases). This CDR3 is 17 amino acids long. Germline CDR1 MGHRA, CDR2 YSYEKL. V lost 0 bases, J lost 4 bases, and 18 bases lay in between. The CDR3 DNA follows: TGCGCCAGCAGCCAAGATCTACGTGTAGACAGCAGCTATGGCTACACCTTC. Translating it yields CASSQDLRVDSSYGYTF.

This chain joins TRBV19 and TRBJ1-5; D perhaps matches TRBD1 (6 bases). Deletions cut 7 bases from V and 2 bases from J, with 18 bases between. The CDR3 sequence is 16 residues long. The germline gives CDR1 LNHDA, CDR2 SQIVND (reference sequence). The CDR3 loop is CASTQTWGGGNQPQHF. DNA for the CDR3: TGTGCCAGTACCCAAACCTGGGGGGGCGGCAATCAGCCCCAGCATTTT.

V is TRBV25-1 and J is TRBJ2-2; 8 bases fit TRBD1. Per germline, CDR1 MGHDK and CDR2 SYGVNS. This CDR3 is built from 16 residues. The junction had 7 bases not matched to a gene; V was cut back by 6 bases and J by 1 base. The CDR3 DNA sequence: TGTGCCAGCAGCCTAACCGGGACAGGGAACACCGGGGAGCTGTTTTTT. As protein: CASSLTGTGNTGELFF.

CDR3 sequence (DNA): TGTGCCTGGAACACAGGGGCCCCTAACTATGGCTACACCTTC. Translated, it gives CAWNTGAPNYGYTF. The rearrangement links TRBV30 to TRBJ1-2; 7 bases are a match to TRBD1. The ends lost 4 bases at V and 0 bases at J; junction bases unmatched: 5. Per the germline V gene, CDR1 is GTSNPN and CDR2 is SVGIG (reference sequence). This CDR3 comprises 14 residues.

This chain joins TRBV19 and TRBJ1-2; 7 nucleotides match TRBD1. Germline CDR1 and CDR2: LNHDA and SQIVND (reference sequence). The CDR3 extends over 13 amino acids. V dropped 6 bases and J dropped 6; count of bases not matched to a gene: 7. The CDR3 bases are TGTGCCAGTAGCCCTACAGGGGACCATGGCTACACCTTC. Amino acid sequence: CASSPTGDHGYTF.

The chain combines TRBV6-1 with TRBJ2-7; no reliable D call. Per the germline V gene, CDR1 is MNHNS and CDR2 is SASEGT. The CDR3 consists of 15 residues. The V and J ends lost 1 base and 1 base respectively, with 11 bases between them. CDR3 sequence (DNA): TGTGCCAGCAGTGAAGGCTCGTCCACTTCCTACGAGCAGTACTTC. This codes for CASSEGSSTSYEQYF.

This clone was seen only once. V gene TRBV11-3 combines with J gene TRBJ1-5; the match to TRBD1 covers 10 bases. V was pared by 5 bases and J by 5 bases, with 9 bases of the junction left unmatched. Germline assignment: CDR1 SGHNT and CDR2 YENEEA. The CDR3 extends over 16 amino acids. CDR3 loop: CASSTRDRGFDQPQHF. The CDR3, as DNA: TGTGCCAGCAGCACCCGGGACAGGGGTTTCGATCAGCCCCAGCATTTT.

This rearrangement joins TRBV10-1 to TRBJ2-1; the D gene is possibly TRBD1 (7 bases). This CDR3 comprises 14 residues. From germline, CDR1 is WNHNN and CDR2 SYGVQD (reference sequence). Trimming stripped 4 bases from V and 8 bases from J, with 15 bases between. CDR3 protein: CASSGGTAHDEQFF. CDR3 DNA sequence: TGCGCCAGCAGTGGCGGGACAGCCCACGATGAGCAGTTCTTC.

This clone was observed once. The V gene is TRBV11-2, the J gene TRBJ2-7, with D tentatively TRBD2 (6 bases). Germline CDR1 and CDR2: SGHAT and FQNNGV. The V end was cut by 5 bases, the J end by 3 bases, with 14 bases between. The CDR3 is made up of 14 amino acids. CDR3 DNA: TGTGCCAGCAGCCCCGGGATGGGGGGCTACGAGCAGTACTTC. This gives the protein CASSPGMGGYEQYF.

The genes are TRBV4-1 and TRBJ2-7, with 9 bases fitting TRBD2. Per the germline V gene, CDR1 is MGHRA and CDR2 is YSYEKL. The CDR3 spans 19 residues. V lost 2 bases and J lost 0; bases outside the gene matches: 14. CDR3 sequence: CASSQRTPEERGASYEQYF. CDR3 nucleotides: TGCGCCAGCAGCCAAAGAACCCCCGAAGAGCGGGGGGCCTCCTACGAGCAGTACTTC.

The genes are TRBV6-1 and TRBJ1-2; TRBD1 matches 7 bases. The length of the CDR3 is 13 residues. Per germline, CDR1 MNHNS and CDR2 SASEGT. The V segment lost 6 bases and the J segment 8 bases; nucleotides outside the gene matches: 9. The CDR3 region is CASRTTGTGGYTF. The CDR3 DNA follows: TGTGCCAGCAGGACGACAGGGACGGGGGGCTACACCTTC.

This clone showed up just a few times. The chain couples TRBV7-8 to TRBJ1-5; D gene unclear. With 5 bases removed from V and 3 bases from J, the gap between germline ends came to 11 bases. Germline CDR1 and CDR2: SGHVS and FQNEAQ. This CDR3 is built from 14 residues. This CDR3 reads CASSRDGINQPQHF. The CDR3 DNA sequence: TGTGCCAGCAGCCGAGACGGAATCAATCAGCCCCAGCATTTT.

This clone was observed a handful of times. CDR3 sequence: CASSYSTAAGGAFF. CDR3 DNA: TGTGCCAGCAGTTACTCGACGGCCGCCGGCGGGGCTTTCTTT. The chain uses TRBV6-5 and TRBJ1-1; D is unclear. V lost 0 bases to trimming and J lost 11 bases, with 16 bases between them. The CDR3 is 14 residues long. CDR1 and CDR2 (germline): MNHEY, SVGAGI.

The V call is TRBV28, the J call TRBJ1-5, with 10 bases identical to TRBD1. Looked up from germline, CDR1 is MDHEN and CDR2 is SYDVKM. The CDR3 is 16 amino acids. Trimming took 4 bases from V and 1 from J; bases not matched to a gene: 4. The CDR3 loop is CASSSGQGGSNQPQHF. For the CDR3, the DNA is TGTGCCAGCAGTTCTGGACAGGGGGGGAGCAATCAGCCCCAGCATTTT.

The chain joins TRBV28 to TRBJ2-7; D is uncertain. Germline V CDR1 and CDR2: MDHEN, SYDVKM. Trimming took off 4 bases at V and 2 bases at J, with 3 bases between the two ends. The CDR3 sequence is 11 residues long. The CDR3 DNA reads as TGTGCCAGCAGTTATACCTACGAGCAGTACTTC. It codes for CASSYTYEQYF.

This sequence joins TRBV2 and TRBJ2-1; weak D call: TRBD2 (6 bases). CDR1 and CDR2 from the germline V gene are SNHLY and FYNNEI. The CDR3 extends over 13 amino acids. V lost 5 bases and J 6 bases, leaving 11 bases between the germline ends. CDR3 protein: CASSLREVNEQFF. Written as DNA, the CDR3 is TGTGCCAGCAGTCTGAGGGAGGTCAATGAGCAGTTCTTC. Based on the CDR3 plus reference TRBV2 and TRBJ2-1, the full variable domain is EPEVTQTPSHQVTQMGQEVILRCVPISNHLYFYWYRQILGQKVEFLVSFYNNEISEKSEIFDDQFSVERPDGSNFTLKIRSTKLEDSAMYFCASSLREVNEQFFGPGTRLTVL.

This chain connects TRBV10-3 to TRBJ1-5; 8 positions agree with TRBD1. Per germline, CDR1 ENHRY and CDR2 SYGVKD. The CDR3 has 16 amino acids. The junction had 13 bases not matched to a gene; V was cut back by 3 bases and J by 9 bases. CDR3 in DNA: TGTGCCATCAGTGACCCGACAGGGGTGTCCCCTCGGCCCCAGCATTTT. Amino acids: CAISDPTGVSPRPQHF.

This clone was observed a handful of times. The J gene is TRBJ2-2, the V gene TRBV5-8; TRBD2 might be the D (6 bases). This CDR3 has 16 residues. The germline V gene has CDR1 SGHTS and CDR2 YDEGEE. V lost 4 bases, J lost 4 bases, and 17 bases lay in between. CDR3 DNA: TGTGCCAGCAGCGCCAACGATTGGGGAGGCACCGGGGAGCTGTTTTTT. Its translation is CASSANDWGGTGELFF.

The rearrangement links TRBV30 to TRBJ2-5; 8 bases match TRBD1. The CDR3 covers 15 residues. With V trimmed by 2 bases and J by 2 bases, 7 bases remained unmatched. The germline V gene has CDR1 GTSNPN and CDR2 SVGIG (reference sequence). This chain's CDR3 is CAWSSQGQEQETQYF. For the CDR3, the DNA is TGTGCCTGGAGTTCACAGGGACAGGAGCAAGAGACCCAGTACTTC.

This chain links TRBV19 with TRBJ2-1, with 9 positions matching TRBD1. CDR3 length: 17 residues. V lost 0 bases, J lost 9 bases, and 12 bases stayed unmatched. Per germline, CDR1 LNHDA and CDR2 SQIVND (reference sequence). The CDR3 nucleotides read TGTGCCAGTAGTATAGATTATGGGACAGGGATAATTGGTGAGCAGTTCTTC. Translation gives CASSIDYGTGIIGEQFF.

The gene calls are TRBV13 and TRBJ1-2; 8 bases are a match to TRBD1. J was trimmed by 5 bases and V by 2 bases; bases with no gene match: 4. CDR1 is PRHDT and CDR2 is FYEKMQ in the germline V gene (reference sequence). The CDR3 loop spans 14 amino acids. The CDR3 protein is CASSLRDRSYGYTF. CDR3 nucleotide sequence: TGTGCCAGCAGCTTAAGGGACAGGAGTTATGGCTACACCTTC. Full variable domain (outside the CDR3, taken from reference TRBV13 and TRBJ1-2): AAGVIQSPRHLIKEKRETATLKCYPIPRHDTVYWYQQGPGQDPQFLISFYEKMQSDKGSIPDRFSAQQFSDYHSELNMSSLELGDSALYFCASSLRDRSYGYTFGSGTRLTVV.

The rearrangement uses TRBV7-2 and TRBJ2-5; 9 bases are shared with TRBD1. Germline V gives CDR1 SGHTA, CDR2 FQGNSA. Trimming at V came to 1 base and at J to 4 bases, leaving 4 bases not matched to a gene. The CDR3 spans 15 residues. The CDR3 spells CASSLGGTGLETQYF. Written as DNA, the CDR3 is TGTGCCAGCAGCTTAGGAGGGACAGGGCTAGAGACCCAGTACTTC.

This clone was found once. The V and J genes are TRBV7-7 and TRBJ2-5; D is perhaps TRBD1 (6 bases). Germline values: CDR1 SSHAT, CDR2 FNYEAQ (reference sequence). The CDR3 is 16 residues long. V was shortened by 5 bases and J by 4 bases, with 20 bases between the two germline ends. The CDR3: CASSNTGLSWGETQYF. CDR3 DNA: TGTGCCAGCAGCAACACAGGGTTATCGTGGGGAGAGACCCAGTACTTC.